One sample yielded the 28 T cell receptor beta chains listed below, sequenced in a study of shared clonotypes between healthy human individuals. TCRdb's table, derived via immunoSEQ multiplex PCR, lists solely in-frame clones and lacks some. The profile shows approximately 600,000 clones, roughly 95% of them singletons. Positively selected for CCR7, the CD45RO-negative cells used as naive CD8 cells excluded terminally differentiated effector memory CD45RA+ cells. The specimen sequenced was naive CD8+ T cells sorted from blood. The source is a woman aged 25 to 45 in good health.

CDR3 residues: CASSAQLWDGYTF. CDR3 nucleotide sequence: TGCGCCAGCAGTGCCCAGCTATGGGATGGCTACACCTTC. The chain has TRBV10-2 and TRBJ1-2; D gene ambiguous. Trimming shortened V by 4 bases and J by 6 bases, and 12 bases separated the two germline ends. The CDR3 sequence is 13 residues long. The germline CDR1 and CDR2 sequences are WSHSY and SAAADI.

The chain links TRBV29-1 to TRBJ2-7; no reliable D call. Trimming took off 2 bases at V and 4 bases at J, with 9 bases between the two ends. Germline lookup yields CDR1 SQVTM and CDR2 ANQGSEA. This CDR3 region has 12 residues. The chain's CDR3 is CSVESTEYEQYF. In nucleotides, the CDR3 is TGCAGCGTTGAATCTACTGAATACGAGCAGTACTTC.

The V gene is TRBV30, the J gene TRBJ2-5; unclear D gene. In germline, CDR1 is GTSNPN, CDR2 SVGIG (reference sequence). V gave up 0 bases and J gave up 5 bases, with 13 bases separating them. The CDR3 runs to 14 residues. CDR3 in DNA: TGTGCCTGGAGTGTACTATCAGGTCGGGAGACCCAGTACTTC. As protein: CAWSVLSGRETQYF.

This chain connects TRBV2 to TRBJ2-7, with 11 nucleotides matching TRBD1. This CDR3 has 15 amino acids. With 3 bases clipped from V and 3 bases from J, the junction kept 4 bases outside the gene matches. Germline lookup yields CDR1 SNHLY and CDR2 FYNNEI. The CDR3 nucleotides are TGTGCCAGCAGTGATGGGGGGACAGGGGGCTACGAGCAGTACTTC. Amino acids: CASSDGGTGGYEQYF.

Details on this clone: Other DNA variants within this sample encode the same CDR3. This chain connects TRBV30 to TRBJ2-7; TRBD2 matches 9 bases. This CDR3 has 13 amino acids. The J segment lost 6 bases and the V segment lost 0 bases, leaving 3 bases of the junction unmatched. CDR1 GTSNPN and CDR2 SVGIG come from the germline V gene (reference sequence). The CDR3 DNA reads as TGTGCCTGGAGTGTGAGTAGCGGGAGCGAGCAGTACTTC. Its translation is CAWSVSSGSEQYF.

On this clone itself: One end of the junction fails to match germline, which may point to a read error. This chain joins TRBV5-4 and TRBJ1-1; no clear D. Germline V gene sequence: CDR1 SGHNT, CDR2 YYREEE (reference sequence). The CDR3 is 12 residues long. The CDR3 DNA sequence: TGTGCCGGCAGCCGCGAAAACACTGAAGCTTTCTTT. It codes for CAGSRENTEAFF.

This clone was picked up one time. The chain uses TRBV4-2 and TRBJ2-7, with TRBD2 matching over 10 bases. The CDR3 runs to 15 residues. V was clipped by 0 bases and J by 7 bases; unmatched bases: 6. CDR1 and CDR2 (germline): LGHNA, YNFKEQ. The CDR3, as DNA: TGTGCCAGCAGCCAAGATCGGACACTAGCGGGAGAGCAGTACTTC. It codes for CASSQDRTLAGEQYF.

The J gene is TRBJ2-7, the V gene TRBV2, with TRBD1 as a possible D gene (6 bases). Trimming shortened V by 2 bases and J by 0 bases, and 17 bases separated the two germline ends. Germline CDR1 and CDR2: SNHLY and FYNNEI. The CDR3 runs to 17 residues. The chain's CDR3 is CASSELAGAELSYEQYF. CDR3 nucleotides: TGTGCCAGCAGTGAATTGGCAGGGGCCGAACTCTCCTACGAGCAGTACTTC.

The V and J genes are TRBV4-2 and TRBJ2-7; tentatively, D is TRBD1 (7 bases). V was clipped by 2 bases and J by 5 bases, with 19 bases between them. Germline V gene lookup returns CDR1 LGHNA and CDR2 YNFKEQ. The CDR3 has 16 amino acids. The CDR3 DNA reads TGTGCCAGCAGCCAAAACCCAGGGGGGTTCGGGGACGAGCAGTACTTC. This codes for CASSQNPGGFGDEQYF.

The genes are TRBV5-6 and TRBJ2-5, with unresolved D. Germline CDR1 and CDR2: SGHDT and YYEEEE. Trimming took off 0 bases at V and 3 bases at J, with 12 bases between the two ends. There are 15 residues in the CDR3. The CDR3 loop reads CASSLVAATKETQYF. As DNA, the CDR3 is TGTGCCAGCAGCTTGGTAGCAGCCACGAAAGAGACCCAGTACTTC. The full variable domain, in which reference TRBV5-6 and TRBJ2-5 provide the parts outside the CDR3, is DAGVTQSPTHLIKTRGQQVTLRCSPKSGHDTVSWYQQALGQGPQFIFQYYEEEERQRGNFPDRFSGHQFPNYSSELNVNALLLGDSALYLCASSLVAATKETQYFGPGTRLLVL.

This chain links TRBV27 with TRBJ2-5, with 7 bases aligning to TRBD1. The CDR3 runs 15 residues. The V and J ends lost 4 bases and 2 bases, in that order; junction bases with no gene match: 7. CDR1 and CDR2 from the germline V gene are MNHEY and SMNVEV (reference sequence). The CDR3 DNA sequence: TGTGCCAGCAGTTCGTGGGACAGCCGACAAGAGACCCAGTACTTC. It translates to CASSSWDSRQETQYF.

The chain uses TRBV7-2 and TRBJ2-1, with D possibly matching TRBD2 (6 bases). The CDR3 extends over 15 amino acids. V was shortened by 2 bases and J by 0 bases, with 8 bases between the two germline ends. CDR1 is SGHTA and CDR2 is FQGNSA in the germline V gene. CDR3 bases: TGTGCCAGCAGCTTAAGCGGGCCCTCCTACAATGAGCAGTTCTTC. This encodes CASSLSGPSYNEQFF.

This clone was seen just once. The gene calls are TRBV27 and TRBJ1-2, with D maybe TRBD1 (6 bases). V was pared by 0 bases and J by 6 bases, with 14 bases between. In germline, CDR1 is MNHEY, CDR2 SMNVEV (reference sequence). CDR3 length: 15 residues. DNA of the CDR3: TGTGCCAGCAGTTTATCCGTCACAGGGTTGAATGGCTACACCTTC. Amino acid sequence: CASSLSVTGLNGYTF.

The chain recombines TRBV6-6 with TRBJ2-7, with 8 bases identical to TRBD1. This CDR3 has 13 residues. V shed 7 bases, J shed 4 bases, and the junction held 6 bases outside the gene matches. The germline gives CDR1 MNHNY, CDR2 SVGAGI (reference sequence). DNA of the CDR3: TGTGCCAGCAACCCTGGACAGGGATACGAGCAGTACTTC. Translation gives CASNPGQGYEQYF.

The CDR3, as DNA: TGTGCCAGTAGTATATTTTTAGCGGGAGCCTACGAGCAGTACTTC. Its protein product is CASSIFLAGAYEQYF. The chain employs TRBV19 and TRBJ2-7; 9 nucleotides line up with TRBD2. The germline V gene encodes CDR1 LNHDA and CDR2 SQIVND (reference sequence). CDR3 length: 15 residues. V lost 2 bases to trimming and J lost 2 bases; unmatched junction nucleotides: 4.

Points on this clone: A read error may account for a junction end that differs from germline. The CDR3 region is CASSFAVSNRPQHF. CDR3 DNA: TGTGCCAGCAGTTTTGCGGTTAGCAATCGGCCCCAGCATTTT. The genes are TRBV28 and TRBJ1-5; no firm D call. The CDR3 spans 14 residues. Germline V lookup: CDR1 MDHEN, CDR2 SYDVKM.

This clone was seen just once. The chain has TRBV10-3 and TRBJ2-7; D tentatively reads TRBD1 or TRBD2 (5 bases each). The CDR3 is made up of 13 amino acids. Germline assignment: CDR1 ENHRY and CDR2 SYGVKD. Trimming stripped 10 bases from V and 2 bases from J, with 15 bases between. CDR3 sequence: CATGTVVTYEQYF. The DNA of the CDR3 is TGTGCCACCGGGACCGTAGTCACCTACGAGCAGTACTTC.

The chain employs TRBV28 and TRBJ2-3, with TRBD1 as a possible D gene (6 bases). V was clipped by 7 bases and J by 5 bases, with 13 bases between them. Germline values: CDR1 MDHEN, CDR2 SYDVKM. The CDR3 covers 13 residues. Here the CDR3 reads CASNSLGGDTQYF. CDR3 DNA: TGTGCCAGCAATTCCTTAGGGGGAGATACGCAGTATTTT. Full variable domain (missing parts from reference TRBV28 and TRBJ2-3): DVKVTQSSRYLVKRTGEKVFLECVQDMDHENMFWYRQDPGLGLRLIYFSYDVKMKEKGDIPEGYSVSREKKERFSLILESASTNQTSMYLCASNSLGGDTQYFGPGTRLTVL.

This clone was seen more than once but under ten times. Within the sample, other DNA sequences also encode this same CDR3. The gene calls are TRBV5-1 and TRBJ2-7; D ambiguous. Trimming pared 0 bases from V and 3 bases from J, leaving 4 bases between. The germline V gene has CDR1 SGHRS and CDR2 YFSETQ. CDR3 size: 12 residues. DNA of the CDR3: TGCGCCAGCAGCTTGGGGGACTACGAGCAGTACTTC. Translating it yields CASSLGDYEQYF.

This sequence joins TRBV10-3 and TRBJ1-2; weak D call: TRBD1 (6 bases). From germline, CDR1 is ENHRY and CDR2 SYGVKD. The CDR3 has 15 amino acids. The V gene lost 3 bases and the J gene lost 2 bases, with 13 bases spanning the gap. The CDR3 sequence is CAISDALTGNYGYTF. DNA of the CDR3: TGTGCCATCAGTGACGCATTAACAGGGAACTATGGCTACACCTTC.

This chain uses TRBV6-5 with TRBJ1-3; a weak D match, TRBD1 (5 bases). V was trimmed by 6 bases and J by 1 base, leaving 13 bases between them. Germline CDR1 and CDR2: MNHEY and SVGAGI. The CDR3 covers 15 residues. DNA of the CDR3: TGTGCCAGCAGGCCCTGGGGGTTTTCTGGAAACACCATATATTTT. As protein: CASRPWGFSGNTIYF.

This clone has a single count. The rearrangement joins TRBV5-6 to TRBJ2-7; 7 bases are shared with TRBD1. The CDR3 is made up of 17 amino acids. Germline-derived CDR1 and CDR2 are SGHDT and YYEEEE. The ends lost 0 bases at V and 3 bases at J; junction bases unmatched: 12. This CDR3 reads CASSLGPSDRAHYEQYF. In nucleotides, the CDR3 is TGTGCCAGCAGCTTGGGCCCTTCCGACAGGGCGCACTACGAGCAGTACTTC.

The rearrangement links TRBV7-9 to TRBJ1-5; D possibly corresponds to TRBD1 (6 bases). CDR3 size: 15 residues. Trimming cost V 1 base and J 6 bases, with 13 bases left between them. Germline V CDR1 and CDR2: SEHNR, FQNEAQ (reference sequence). CDR3 in amino acids: CASSLEGPGVQPQHF. Here the CDR3 DNA reads TGTGCCAGCAGCTTAGAAGGACCAGGGGTTCAGCCCCAGCATTTT.

V gene TRBV7-9 combines with J gene TRBJ2-7; TRBD2 agrees at 12 bases. After removal of 5 bases from V and 0 bases from J, the junction contained 5 bases not matched to a gene. The CDR3 is 16 amino acids. Germline V CDR1 and CDR2: SEHNR, FQNEAQ (reference sequence). The CDR3 region is CASSPTSGRNSYEQYF. The CDR3 region has the DNA TGTGCCAGCAGCCCAACTAGCGGGAGGAACTCCTACGAGCAGTACTTC.

This CDR3 reads CASSQARGRKGTEAFF. In DNA form, the CDR3 reads TGCGCCAGCAGCCAAGCCAGGGGGCGTAAGGGCACTGAAGCTTTCTTT. The chain employs TRBV4-1 and TRBJ1-1; 8 positions match TRBD1. The trim removed 1 base at V and 4 bases at J, leaving 8 bases unmatched. Germline loops: CDR1 MGHRA, CDR2 YSYEKL. The CDR3 is 16 residues long.

The chain links TRBV2 to TRBJ2-3, with 11 nucleotides matching TRBD2. Germline CDR1 is SNHLY and CDR2 is FYNNEI. The CDR3 is 16 amino acids. V lost 3 bases to trimming and J lost 4 bases; unmatched junction nucleotides: 6. The DNA of the CDR3 is TGTGCCAGCAGTGAGATAGCGGGAGGGATTGCAGATACGCAGTATTTT. Protein product: CASSEIAGGIADTQYF.

The rearrangement links TRBV7-9 to TRBJ2-7; the match to TRBD1 covers 8 bases. J gave up 3 bases and V 5 bases, and 3 bases lay outside the gene matches. This CDR3 spans 13 amino acids. Per the germline V gene, CDR1 is SEHNR and CDR2 is FQNEAQ (reference sequence). The CDR3: CASSPQGVYEQYF. Written as DNA, the CDR3 is TGTGCCAGCAGCCCACAGGGGGTCTACGAGCAGTACTTC.

The chain joins TRBV18 to TRBJ1-4; TRBD1 matches 7 bases. This CDR3 spans 16 amino acids. The V gene's germline CDR1 is KGHSH and CDR2 LQKENI. After removal of 1 base from V and 4 bases from J, the junction contained 6 bases not matched to a gene. The CDR3 region has the DNA TGTGCCAGCTCACCACAATTGCAGGGGGATAATGAAAAACTGTTTTTT. Translating gives CASSPQLQGDNEKLFF. Full variable domain (outside the CDR3, taken from reference TRBV18 and TRBJ1-4): NAGVMQNPRHLVRRRGQEARLRCSPMKGHSHVYWYRQLPEEGLKFMVYLQKENIIDESGMPKERFSAEFPKEGPSILRIQQVVRGDSAAYFCASSPQLQGDNEKLFFGSGTQLSVL.